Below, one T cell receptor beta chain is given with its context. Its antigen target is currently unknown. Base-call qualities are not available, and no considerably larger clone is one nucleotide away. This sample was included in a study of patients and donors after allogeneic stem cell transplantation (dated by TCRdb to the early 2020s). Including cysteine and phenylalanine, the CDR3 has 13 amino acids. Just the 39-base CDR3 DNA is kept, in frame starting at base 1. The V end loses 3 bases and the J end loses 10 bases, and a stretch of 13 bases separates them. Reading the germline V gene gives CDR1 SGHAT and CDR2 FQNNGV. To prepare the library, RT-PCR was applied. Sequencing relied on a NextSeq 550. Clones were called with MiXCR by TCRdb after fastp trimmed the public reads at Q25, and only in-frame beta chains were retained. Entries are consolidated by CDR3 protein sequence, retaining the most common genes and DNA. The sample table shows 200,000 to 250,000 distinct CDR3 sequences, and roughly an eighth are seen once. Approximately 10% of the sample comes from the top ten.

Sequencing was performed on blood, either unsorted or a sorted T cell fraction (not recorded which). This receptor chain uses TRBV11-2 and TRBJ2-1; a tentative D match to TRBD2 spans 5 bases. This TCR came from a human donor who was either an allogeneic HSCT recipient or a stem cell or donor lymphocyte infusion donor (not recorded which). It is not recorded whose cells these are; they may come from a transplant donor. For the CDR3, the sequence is CASSLRATREQFF. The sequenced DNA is TGTGCCAGCAGCTTGAGGGCGACAAGGGAGCAGTTCTTC. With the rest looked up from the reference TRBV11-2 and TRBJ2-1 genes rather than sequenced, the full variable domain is EAGVAQSPRYKIIEKRQSVAFWCNPISGHATLYWYQQILGQGPKLLIQFQNNGVVDDSQLPKDRFSAERLKGVDSTLKIQPAKLEDSAVYLCASSLRATREQFFGPGTRLTVL.